The 29 T cell receptor beta chains presented below share a single source sample, sequenced in a study of CD8 T cells in Susac syndrome. When the RNA was reverse transcribed, random hexamers were used with an input of roughly 0.5 to 1 ug. MiXCR, applied by TCRdb to the immunoSEQ multiplex PCR reads, yields one record per CDR3 protein. Here the sample spans 250,000 or so distinct CDR3 sequences, around 93% being singletons. Sequencing used CD4+ T cells from PBMCs. The receptors shown here come from a human donor with multiple sclerosis.

The V gene is TRBV3-1, the J gene TRBJ2-1; a possible D gene is TRBD2 (5 bases). V lost 1 base to trimming and J lost 8 bases, with 9 bases between them. The CDR3 has 13 amino acids. Germline assignment: CDR1 LGHDT and CDR2 YNNKEL (reference sequence). DNA for the CDR3: TGTGCCAGCAGCCAAGGAGGGTGGGATGAGCAGTTCTTC. Translation: CASSQGGWDEQFF.

This clonotype was detected a few times. V and J are TRBV6-5 and TRBJ2-3; no clear D gene. V lost 7 bases and J lost 1, with 9 bases in between. CDR1 is MNHEY and CDR2 is SVGAGI in the germline V gene. The CDR3 runs to 13 residues. The CDR3 nucleotides read TGTGCCAGCATGTTCCTCGGCACAGATACGCAGTATTTT. Its protein product is CASMFLGTDTQYF.

Turning to this clonotype: One end of the junction fails to match germline, which may point to a read error. V and J are TRBV7-8 and TRBJ2-1, with a tentative D call TRBD2 (5 bases). Germline CDR1 and CDR2: SGHVS and FQNEAQ. CDR3 length: 15 amino acids. The CDR3, as DNA: TGTGCCAGCAGGAGAACGGGAATCTCCTACAATGAACAGTTCTTC. It yields the protein CASRRTGISYNEQFF.

The chain has TRBV20-1 and TRBJ1-4; D is unresolved. Trimming removed 7 bases at V and 7 bases at J, with 16 bases between. Germline-derived CDR1 and CDR2 are DFQATT and SNEGSKA (reference sequence). This CDR3 contains 13 residues. The CDR3 nucleotides are TGCAGTGTCCCCCGGGGTTGGCGTGAAAAACTGTTTTTT. It specifies CSVPRGWREKLFF.

The chain has TRBV30 and TRBJ1-3; D call uncertain. The ends were cut back, 2 bases at V and 3 bases at J, with 23 bases in the middle. The CDR3 covers 18 residues. Germline CDR1 is GTSNPN and CDR2 is SVGIG (reference sequence). CDR3 DNA: TGTGCCTGGAGTCGACGTGGGGTAGGCCTCTATGATGGAAACACCATATATTTT. Its protein is CAWSRRGVGLYDGNTIYF.

V and J are TRBV6-1 and TRBJ1-1; 8 nucleotides line up with TRBD1. The V segment lost 7 bases and the J segment 4 bases; nucleotides outside the gene matches: 11. Germline CDR1 MNHNS, CDR2 SASEGT. The CDR3 runs 15 residues. CDR3 DNA: TGTGCCAGCACCGACGGGTGGACAGGGCCCACTGAAGCTTTCTTT. It codes for CASTDGWTGPTEAFF.

CDR3 sequence reads: CASSIGQGLGYTF. The CDR3 DNA reads as TGTGCCAGCAGTATCGGACAGGGATTGGGGTACACCTTC. This chain uses TRBV6-6 with TRBJ1-2; 8 bases map to TRBD1. The ends lost 5 bases at V and 11 bases at J; junction bases unmatched: 10. Germline values: CDR1 MNHNY, CDR2 SVGAGI (reference sequence). The CDR3 has 13 residues.

J is TRBJ2-6 and V is TRBV7-2; 11 nucleotides line up with TRBD1. V lost 2 bases to trimming and J lost 4 bases; unmatched junction nucleotides: 25. Germline values: CDR1 SGHTA, CDR2 FQGNSA. There are 24 residues in the CDR3. The chain's CDR3 is CASSLPRYAGTGGGTQIGANVLTF. DNA for the CDR3: TGTGCCAGCAGCTTACCGCGTTATGCCGGGACAGGGGGTGGGACCCAAATCGGGGCCAACGTCCTGACTTTC. Using reference TRBV7-2 and TRBJ2-6 for the parts outside the CDR3, the full variable domain is GAGVSQSPSNKVTEKGKDVELRCDPISGHTALYWYRQSLGQGLEFLIYFQGNSAPDKSGLPSDRFSAERTGGSVSTLTIQRTQQEDSAVYLCASSLPRYAGTGGGTQIGANVLTFGAGSRLTVL.

The chain links TRBV9 to TRBJ2-1, with D unresolved. V was trimmed by 0 bases and J by 5 bases, leaving 12 bases between them. The CDR3 runs 15 residues. Per the germline V gene, CDR1 is SGDLS and CDR2 is YYNGEE. The CDR3 is CASSVDLVRNNEQFF. Here the CDR3 DNA reads TGTGCCAGCAGCGTAGACCTGGTTCGGAACAATGAGCAGTTCTTC. The whole variable domain, filled in from reference TRBV9 and TRBJ2-1, reads DSGVTQTPKHLITATGQRVTLRCSPRSGDLSVYWYQQSLDQGLQFLIQYYNGEERAKGNILERFSAQQFPDLHSELNLSSLELGDSALYFCASSVDLVRNNEQFFGPGTRLTVL.

This clonotype came up once. The chain joins TRBV27 to TRBJ1-1; 9 nucleotides line up with TRBD1. The CDR3 consists of 13 residues. Trimming at V came to 7 bases and at J to 6 bases, leaving 6 bases not matched to a gene. Germline-derived CDR1 and CDR2 are MNHEY and SMNVEV (reference sequence). CDR3 sequence reads: CASNRGPDAEAFF. Written as DNA, the CDR3 is TGTGCCAGCAACAGGGGGCCGGACGCTGAAGCTTTCTTT.

This rearrangement joins TRBV12-3 or TRBV12-4 to TRBJ2-1, with TRBD1 as a possible D gene (6 bases). V lost 6 bases, J lost 4 bases, and 13 bases lay in between. The CDR3 spans 14 residues. In DNA form, the CDR3 reads TGTGCCAGCAGAGGGGGACCTTCGTACAATGAGCAGTTCTTC. Protein product: CASRGGPSYNEQFF.

The chain has TRBV21-1 and TRBJ2-5. TRBV21-1 has pseudogene status. The CDR3 covers 13 residues. The CDR3 protein is CASPGWAQETQYF. CDR3 bases: TGTGCCAGCCCTGGATGGGCCCAAGAGACCCAGTACTTC.

The gene calls are TRBV27 and TRBJ2-2; 7 positions agree with TRBD1. The trim removed 2 bases at V and 1 base at J, leaving 4 bases unmatched. Per the germline V gene, CDR1 is MNHEY and CDR2 is SMNVEV (reference sequence). This CDR3 is built from 16 residues. The CDR3 here is CASSLNYRGNTGELFF. CDR3 sequence (DNA): TGTGCCAGCAGTTTAAATTACAGGGGGAACACCGGGGAGCTGTTTTTT.

This chain uses TRBV7-9 with TRBJ1-2; 8 nucleotides match TRBD1. The CDR3 has 13 residues. Germline CDR1 and CDR2: SEHNR and FQNEAQ (reference sequence). Unmatched junction bases numbered 7, after V lost 5 bases and J lost 8 bases. The chain's CDR3 is CASSPDRAWGYTF. The CDR3 DNA reads as TGTGCCAGCAGCCCGGACAGGGCGTGGGGCTACACCTTC.

This clonotype has a single count. The rearrangement uses TRBV7-6 and TRBJ1-1; a weak D match, TRBD1 (6 bases). Per the germline V gene, CDR1 is SGHVS and CDR2 is FNYEAQ. The CDR3 covers 12 residues. V lost 2 bases to trimming and J lost 8 bases, with 9 bases between them. This CDR3 reads CASSLQGGEAFF. CDR3 nucleotides: TGTGCCAGCAGCTTACAAGGGGGGGAAGCTTTCTTT. Supplemented by reference TRBV7-6 and TRBJ1-1, the full variable domain reads GAGVSQSPRYKVTKRGQDVALRCDPISGHVSLYWYRQALGQGPEFLTYFNYEAQQDKSGLPNDRFSAERPEGSISTLTIQRTEQRDSAMYRCASSLQGGEAFFGQGTRLTVV.

The chain uses TRBV6-1 and TRBJ2-1; TRBD2 matches at 11 bases. Germline V gene lookup returns CDR1 MNHNS and CDR2 SASEGT. This CDR3 has 15 residues. The V gene end was trimmed by 7 bases and the J gene end by 6 bases; junction bases not matched to a gene: 8. The CDR3 nucleotides read TGTGCCAGCACCGAGACTAGCGGGGCTGGCAATGAGCAGTTCTTC. It codes for CASTETSGAGNEQFF.

The chain carries TRBV20-1 and TRBJ1-2; no clear D. CDR3 length: 14 residues. The V end lost 3 bases, the J end lost 0 bases, and 11 bases lay between the germline ends. The germline V gene encodes CDR1 DFQATT and CDR2 SNEGSKA (reference sequence). The CDR3 protein is CSARGLVTNYGYTF. DNA for the CDR3: TGCAGTGCTAGGGGTCTAGTGACTAACTATGGCTACACCTTC.

V gene TRBV3-1 combines with J gene TRBJ2-7; D is perhaps TRBD1 (6 bases). Trimming removed 4 bases from V and 3 bases from J, with 13 bases in between. CDR3 size: 14 residues. Germline-derived CDR1 and CDR2 are LGHDT and YNNKEL (reference sequence). CDR3 amino acids: CASSLGTSNYEQYV. The CDR3 DNA sequence: TGTGCCAGCAGCCTAGGGACATCGAACTACGAGCAGTACGTC.

The rearrangement uses TRBV9 and TRBJ2-7; D remains ambiguous. The germline V gene encodes CDR1 SGDLS and CDR2 YYNGEE. V was clipped by 4 bases and J by 0 bases, with 11 bases between them. The CDR3 runs to 14 residues. The CDR3 loop is CASSTTESSYEQYV. CDR3 bases: TGTGCCAGCAGCACCACTGAGAGCTCCTACGAGCAGTACGTC.

The genes are TRBV7-9 and TRBJ1-5, with D uncertain. The CDR3 length is 12 residues. Trimming stripped 4 bases from V and 4 bases from J, with 5 bases between. Per the germline V gene, CDR1 is SEHNR and CDR2 is FQNEAQ (reference sequence). CDR3 bases: TGTGCCAGCAGCTGGGCAAATCAGCCCCAGCATTTT. This translates into CASSWANQPQHF. Supplemented by reference TRBV7-9 and TRBJ1-5, the full variable domain reads DTGVSQNPRHKITKRGQNVTFRCDPISEHNRLYWYRQTLGQGPEFLTYFQNEAQLEKSRLLSDRFSAERPKGSFSTLEIQRTEQGDSAMYLCASSWANQPQHFGDGTRLSIL.

The rearrangement uses TRBV7-3 and TRBJ2-1, with D perhaps TRBD2 (6 bases). CDR1 SGHTA and CDR2 FQGTGA come from the germline V gene. Trimming left V 0 bases short and J 5 bases short, with 14 bases between. This CDR3 spans 16 amino acids. DNA of the CDR3: TGTGCCAGCAGCTTAACTGGGGGGTACAATAACAATGAGCAGTTCTTC. Amino acid sequence: CASSLTGGYNNNEQFF. Looking up the rest from reference TRBV7-3 and TRBJ2-1 gives the full variable domain: GAGVSQTPSNKVTEKGKYVELRCDPISGHTALYWYRQSLGQGPEFLIYFQGTGAADDSGLPNDRFFAVRPEGSVSTLKIQRTERGDSAVYLCASSLTGGYNNNEQFFGPGTRLTVL.

This clonotype was counted a single time. This chain links TRBV20-1 with TRBJ2-6; D is ambiguous. The germline V and J ends were trimmed by 2 bases and 10 bases, with 18 bases remaining between them. The germline V gene encodes CDR1 DFQATT and CDR2 SNEGSKA (reference sequence). There are 15 residues in the CDR3. The CDR3 sequence is CSARPPRQGQNVLTF. CDR3 nucleotide sequence: TGCAGTGCTAGACCACCTAGACAAGGCCAGAACGTCCTGACTTTC.

This chain connects TRBV28 to TRBJ1-5; no definite D call. V was shortened by 6 bases and J by 5 bases, with 8 bases between the two germline ends. The CDR3 extends over 12 amino acids. Germline V gene lookup returns CDR1 MDHEN and CDR2 SYDVKM. In DNA form, the CDR3 reads TGTGCCAGCAGCCTAGGGTATCAGCCCCAGCATTTT. Its translation is CASSLGYQPQHF.

The J gene is TRBJ1-2, the V gene TRBV7-9; TRBD1 is a possible D gene (6 bases). V dropped 5 bases and J dropped 4 bases, with 14 bases sitting between them. The germline V gene encodes CDR1 SEHNR and CDR2 FQNEAQ (reference sequence). The CDR3 extends over 14 amino acids. DNA of the CDR3: TGTGCCAGCAGCCCTCGCGGGGGGCTCTATGGCTACACCTTC. Protein: CASSPRGGLYGYTF.

This CDR3 reads CASSQSQGSGANVLTF. The DNA of the CDR3 is TGTGCCAGCAGCCAATCGCAGGGATCTGGGGCCAACGTCCTGACTTTC. The genes are TRBV16 and TRBJ2-6; weak D call: TRBD1 (5 bases). The CDR3 length is 16 residues. The germline V gene encodes CDR1 KGHSY and CDR2 FQNENV. Deletions cut 0 bases from V and 1 base from J, with 7 bases between.

The chain combines TRBV5-4 with TRBJ2-3, with D perhaps TRBD1 (5 bases). Trimming shortened V by 0 bases and J by 1 base, and 6 bases separated the two germline ends. The CDR3 is 14 amino acids. In germline, CDR1 is SGHNT, CDR2 YYREEE (reference sequence). In DNA, the CDR3 is TGTGCCAGCAGCTTGGAACAGGGCACAGATACGCAGTATTTT. It translates to CASSLEQGTDTQYF. The full variable domain, completed using reference TRBV5-4 and TRBJ2-3, is ETGVTQSPTHLIKTRGQQVTLRCSSQSGHNTVSWYQQALGQGPQFIFQYYREEENGRGNFPPRFSGLQFPNYSSELNVNALELDDSALYLCASSLEQGTDTQYFGPGTRLTVL.

The chain links TRBV5-1 to TRBJ2-5; 8 bases map to TRBD2. The junction had 8 bases not matched to a gene; V was cut back by 6 bases and J by 4 bases. Per the germline V gene, CDR1 is SGHRS and CDR2 is YFSETQ. The CDR3 spans 14 residues. The CDR3 DNA follows: TGCGCCAGCAACCGGGGGGGGCCGGGAGAGACCCAGTACTTC. Translating it yields CASNRGGPGETQYF.

This clonotype has only a few counts. The V and J genes are TRBV24-1 and TRBJ2-3; 11 nucleotides line up with TRBD2. After removal of 3 bases from V and 0 bases from J, the junction contained 1 base not matched to a gene. This CDR3 spans 16 amino acids. The germline V gene encodes CDR1 KGHDR and CDR2 SFDVKD. The CDR3 region is CATSDRTSGSTDTQYF. CDR3 DNA sequence: TGTGCCACCAGTGATCGGACTAGCGGGAGCACAGATACGCAGTATTTT.

In this sample, this clonotype turned up once. The chain recombines TRBV27 with TRBJ1-2; possibly TRBD1 for D (5 bases). CDR1 and CDR2 (germline): MNHEY, SMNVEV (reference sequence). The CDR3 sequence is 14 residues long. Trimming shortened V by 4 bases and J by 4 bases, and 13 bases separated the two germline ends. In nucleotides, the CDR3 is TGTGCCAGCAGTTCCTCCGCAGGGCCCTATGGCTACACCTTC. Translation: CASSSSAGPYGYTF.